The 22 T cell receptor beta chains given below trace back to one sample, sequenced in a study of follicular helper T cells after annual influenza vaccination. Profiled with immunoSEQ multiplex PCR; TCRdb holds only in-frame clones, not every one. The table lists some 4,900 clones, approximately 89% of them singletons. Time point of the sample: 2013-2014 season, 7 days after vaccination. The sequences come from CXCR5+ CD38- circulating T follicular helper cells from blood, collected 7 days after influenza vaccination. Subset described: circulating Tfh, non-naive CD4+CXCR5+PD-1+ (ICOS+CD38+ or ICOS-CD38-). The receptor source for this set is an adult who received the influenza vaccine.

This clone turned up a few times. The gene calls are TRBV5-6 and TRBJ1-6, with D possibly TRBD1 on 5 matching bases. The V and J ends lost 4 bases and 7 bases respectively, with 15 bases between them. This CDR3 is built from 15 residues. The germline V gene has CDR1 SGHDT and CDR2 YYEEEE. The CDR3 DNA follows: TGTGCCAGCAGCCCCGGCGGGGGTTACAATTCACCCCTCCACTTT. Translation gives CASSPGGGYNSPLHF.

This chain links TRBV27 with TRBJ2-7, with 13 bases aligning to TRBD2. Trimming at V came to 5 bases and at J to 3 bases, leaving 13 bases not matched to a gene. Germline CDR1 MNHEY, CDR2 SMNVEV (reference sequence). This CDR3 spans 18 amino acids. The CDR3 here is CASSPGLAGALYSYEQYF. Written as DNA, the CDR3 is TGTGCCAGCAGTCCAGGACTAGCGGGGGCCCTTTATAGCTACGAGCAGTACTTC.

The chain links TRBV6-1 to TRBJ2-1, with 11 nucleotides matching TRBD2. This CDR3 contains 15 residues. Germline CDR1 reads MNHNS; CDR2 reads SASEGT. J was trimmed by 10 bases and V by 6 bases; bases with no gene match: 11. The DNA of the CDR3 is TGTGCCAGCAGCCCTCTAGCGGGGGGAAGCCTCGAGCAGTTCTTC. Translating gives CASSPLAGGSLEQFF.

The rearrangement joins TRBV29-1 to TRBJ2-2, with 8 bases matching TRBD2. After removal of 7 bases from V and 0 bases from J, the junction contained 4 bases not matched to a gene. CDR1 and CDR2 from the germline V gene are SQVTM and ANQGSEA. The CDR3 runs 14 residues. The CDR3 here is CSAERGTNTGELFF. In DNA form, the CDR3 reads TGCAGCGCCGAGCGGGGGACGAACACCGGGGAGCTGTTTTTT.

In nucleotides, the CDR3 is TGTGCCAGCAACTCCGGGACAGGGGCCTACGAGCAGTACTTC. Its translation: CASNSGTGAYEQYF. This chain joins TRBV6-5 and TRBJ2-7; TRBD1 agrees at 10 bases. Germline V gene lookup returns CDR1 MNHEY and CDR2 SVGAGI. V lost 7 bases and J lost 2; bases outside the gene matches: 5. CDR3 length: 14 residues.

The chain links TRBV11-2 to TRBJ2-1; 9 bases align to TRBD2. CDR1 is SGHAT, CDR2 FQNNGV, per germline. This CDR3 is 16 amino acids long. Germline trimming cut 1 base from V and 9 bases from J; bases unmatched to any gene: 10. The CDR3 DNA follows: TGTGCCAGCAGCTTAGTGCAGGGGGGACTAGCCGGTGAGCAGTTCTTC. This translates into CASSLVQGGLAGEQFF. Using reference TRBV11-2 and TRBJ2-1 for the parts outside the CDR3, the full variable domain is EAGVAQSPRYKIIEKRQSVAFWCNPISGHATLYWYQQILGQGPKLLIQFQNNGVVDDSQLPKDRFSAERLKGVDSTLKIQPAKLEDSAVYLCASSLVQGGLAGEQFFGPGTRLTVL.

V usage is TRBV2 and J usage is TRBJ2-4; 11 positions agree with TRBD1. The ends lost 8 bases at V and 0 bases at J; junction bases unmatched: 9. The length of the CDR3 is 17 residues. Germline V lookup: CDR1 SNHLY, CDR2 FYNNEI. The CDR3 reads CASGGQGASGAKNIQYF. The CDR3 DNA follows: TGTGCCAGCGGAGGACAGGGGGCGTCTGGAGCCAAAAACATTCAGTACTTC.

The chain has TRBV6-5 and TRBJ2-3; D is possibly TRBD2 (6 bases). Germline V gene lookup returns CDR1 MNHEY and CDR2 SVGAGI. Trimming pared 2 bases from V and 0 bases from J, leaving 12 bases between. The CDR3 length is 16 residues. CDR3 amino acids: CASSYGLASSTDTQYF. The CDR3 coding sequence is TGTGCCAGCAGTTACGGGCTAGCGTCTAGCACAGATACGCAGTATTTT.

This rearrangement joins TRBV2 to TRBJ1-1, with TRBD1 matching over 7 bases. V lost 6 bases to trimming and J lost 0 bases; unmatched junction nucleotides: 4. CDR1 SNHLY and CDR2 FYNNEI come from the germline V gene. The CDR3 length is 14 residues. The CDR3: CASRLQGLNTEAFF. The CDR3 DNA sequence: TGTGCCAGCAGACTACAGGGGCTGAACACTGAAGCTTTCTTT.

In DNA, the CDR3 is TGTGCCAGCAGGCTGAACGAGGGTGGCTACACCTTC. Amino acid sequence: CASRLNEGGYTF. The rearrangement uses TRBV28 and TRBJ1-2; D is ambiguous. The CDR3 contains 12 residues. In germline, CDR1 is MDHEN, CDR2 SYDVKM. Trimming left V 6 bases short and J 7 bases short, with 12 bases between.

CDR3 in amino acids: CASSDSIESGELFF. The CDR3 DNA reads TGTGCCAGCAGTGACTCTATCGAGTCCGGGGAGCTGTTTTTT. The rearrangement joins TRBV6-4 to TRBJ2-2; D unresolved. This CDR3 contains 14 residues. V was pared by 0 bases and J by 6 bases, with 8 bases between. Germline V gene lookup returns CDR1 MRHNA and CDR2 SNTAGT.

The sample holds one count of this clone. The J gene is TRBJ1-6, the V gene TRBV6-5, with D possibly matching TRBD1 (5 bases). V was clipped by 5 bases and J by 13 bases, with 21 bases between them. CDR1 and CDR2 (germline): MNHEY, SVGAGI. The CDR3 has 15 residues. The CDR3 sequence: CASSLLTGGAAPLHF. CDR3 nucleotides: TGTGCCAGCAGTCTATTAACAGGAGGGGCAGCTCCCCTCCACTTT.

V gene TRBV11-2 combines with J gene TRBJ2-5; weak D call: TRBD2 (6 bases). With 0 bases removed from V and 11 bases from J, the gap between germline ends came to 10 bases. From germline, CDR1 is SGHAT and CDR2 FQNNGV. The CDR3 extends over 12 amino acids. The CDR3 DNA follows: TGTGCCAGCAGCTTAGATGCCCTAGCGCAGTACTTC. Protein sequence: CASSLDALAQYF.

The gene calls are TRBV4-1 and TRBJ1-6; 7 nucleotides line up with TRBD1. Trimming removed 1 base from V and 4 bases from J; junction bases left unmatched: 4. The CDR3 runs to 16 residues. The germline V gene encodes CDR1 MGHRA and CDR2 YSYEKL. The CDR3 spells CASSQGVGQYNSPLHF. The CDR3 nucleotides read TGCGCCAGCAGCCAAGGAGTGGGACAGTATAATTCACCCCTCCACTTT.

V gene TRBV7-2 combines with J gene TRBJ2-2, with D uncertain. The CDR3 runs 13 residues. Germline assignment: CDR1 SGHTA and CDR2 FQGNSA. Trimming pared 5 bases from V and 6 bases from J, leaving 10 bases between. The CDR3 nucleotides read TGTGCCAGCAGCCCAAGAGGTGCCGGGGAGCTGTTTTTT. It specifies CASSPRGAGELFF.

This clone has a handful of counts. The V call is TRBV19, the J call TRBJ1-1, with 9 bases lining up with TRBD1. This CDR3 has 15 residues. V shed 4 bases, J shed 5 bases, and the junction held 8 bases outside the gene matches. Germline CDR1 and CDR2: LNHDA and SQIVND (reference sequence). The CDR3 reads CASSNPGQGRTEAFF. In DNA, the CDR3 is TGTGCCAGTAGTAACCCGGGACAGGGTCGTACTGAAGCTTTCTTT. Together with reference TRBV19 and TRBJ1-1, the CDR3 gives the full variable domain: DGGITQSPKYLFRKEGQNVTLSCEQNLNHDAMYWYRQDPGQGLRLIYYSQIVNDFQKGDIAEGYSVSREKKESFPLTVTSAQKNPTAFYLCASSNPGQGRTEAFFGQGTRLTVV.

The gene calls are TRBV7-2 and TRBJ2-3; 8 positions match TRBD2. Trimming cost V 5 bases and J 10 bases; bases outside gene matches: 14. Germline assignment: CDR1 SGHTA and CDR2 FQGNSA. The length of the CDR3 is 15 residues. CDR3 region: CASSPGGAGVYAQYF. Here the CDR3 DNA reads TGTGCCAGCAGCCCGGGAGGAGCGGGAGTTTATGCGCAGTATTTT.

V and J are TRBV7-6 and TRBJ2-7; 15 bases are a match to TRBD2. The germline CDR1 and CDR2 sequences are SGHVS and FNYEAQ. The CDR3 runs 20 residues. V trimming: 5 bases; J trimming: 3 bases; junction bases outside the gene matches: 17. The CDR3 loop is CASSPYLRGTSGGPGYEQYF. In nucleotides, the CDR3 is TGTGCCAGCAGCCCATACCTCCGCGGGACTAGCGGGGGGCCGGGCTACGAGCAGTACTTC. Looking up the rest from reference TRBV7-6 and TRBJ2-7 gives the full variable domain: GAGVSQSPRYKVTKRGQDVALRCDPISGHVSLYWYRQALGQGPEFLTYFNYEAQQDKSGLPNDRFSAERPEGSISTLTIQRTEQRDSAMYRCASSPYLRGTSGGPGYEQYFGPGTRLTVT.

V gene TRBV21-1 combines with J gene TRBJ2-7; the tabulated D call, TRBD1, remains unverified against the DNA. TRBV21-1 is marked as a pseudogene. The CDR3 runs to 13 residues. Here the CDR3 DNA reads TGTGCCATCCCGGACAGGGCATTTAACGAGCAGTACTTC. Its translation: CAIPDRAFNEQYF.

The genes are TRBV6-5 and TRBJ1-1; tentative D call: TRBD1 (5 bases). The V and J ends lost 4 bases and 4 bases respectively, with 16 bases between them. Germline CDR1 reads MNHEY; CDR2 reads SVGAGI. The CDR3 runs 15 residues. The CDR3 is CASSFRQTWGTEAFF. CDR3 coding DNA: TGTGCCAGCAGTTTCCGACAGACCTGGGGCACTGAAGCTTTCTTT.

This chain links TRBV5-4 with TRBJ1-6, with 8 bases identical to TRBD1. Germline assignment: CDR1 SGHNT and CDR2 YYREEE (reference sequence). CDR3 length: 13 amino acids. Germline trimming cut 4 bases from V and 9 bases from J; bases unmatched to any gene: 3. CDR3 in amino acids: CASSPTGGSPLHF. The CDR3 DNA is TGTGCCAGCAGCCCTACAGGGGGTTCACCCCTCCACTTT.

The rearrangement uses TRBV9 and TRBJ1-1, with D maybe TRBD1 (6 bases). The CDR3 sequence is 12 residues long. The V gene lost 4 bases and the J gene lost 5 bases, with 9 bases spanning the gap. Germline CDR1 and CDR2: SGDLS and YYNGEE. The CDR3 DNA reads as TGTGCCAGCAGCCCGCAGGGGACTGAAGCTTTCTTT. Residues: CASSPQGTEAFF.